This TCR beta chain is from a study of T cell repertoires in cytomegalovirus infection. TCRdb passed the reads through MiXCR, listing each CDR3 protein once. The sample has under 250,000 distinct CDR3 sequences, around an eighth seen once. The J segment lost 2 bases and the V segment lost 10 bases, leaving 8 bases of the junction unmatched. This CDR3 spans 13 amino acids. This clonotype was found a few times. V and J are TRBV23-1 and TRBJ2-7, with 7 bases aligning to TRBD1. TRBV23-1 is designated an ORF whose function remains uncertain. The receptor's source is a human donor in good health (CMV status not recorded). Some clones in this sample may be carry-over from other donors' samples. Sequencing input: PBMCs. CDR3 DNA: TGCGCCAATTCGACAGGGATGACCTACGAGCAGTACTTC. Protein sequence: CANSTGMTYEQYF.